One and the same sample provided the 19 T cell receptor beta chains below, sequenced in a study of siplizumab effects on memory and regulatory T cells. The authors kept the mixed lymphocyte reaction cells in coculture at 37°C for six to seven days. Assay: immunoSEQ multiplex PCR; the TCRdb copy retains only in-frame clones and omits some. The repertoire has about 10,000 clones, 35% to 55% of them found once; the top ten carry around a fifth. No antigen has been identified for these receptors. Sequencing was done on a sample of CFSE-low (dividing) CD4+ T cells sorted from an allogeneic mixed lymphocyte reaction. These receptors were taken from a human donor in good health; the cells came from an allogeneic mixed lymphocyte reaction.

In its sample, this clone was seen a few times. The rearrangement uses TRBV14 and TRBJ2-3; a weak D match, TRBD1 (5 bases). The V gene's germline CDR1 is SGHDN and CDR2 FVKESK. The V and J ends lost 4 bases and 6 bases respectively, with 11 bases between them. The CDR3 sequence is 13 residues long. CDR3 in DNA: TGTGCCAGCAGCCGTGGGGCCTCGGATACGCAGTATTTT. This sequence encodes CASSRGASDTQYF. The full variable domain, rest sourced from reference TRBV14 and TRBJ2-3, is EAGVTQFPSHSVIEKGQTVTLRCDPISGHDNLYWYRRVMGKEIKFLLHFVKESKQDESGMPNNRFLAERTGGTYSTLKVQPAELEDSGVYFCASSRGASDTQYFGPGTRLTVL.

V and J are TRBV7-3 and TRBJ2-3; D gene unclear. V lost 3 bases and J lost 4, with 11 bases in between. The CDR3 covers 14 residues. Per germline, CDR1 SGHTA and CDR2 FQGTGA. The CDR3 here is CASSFGSGPDTQYF. The CDR3 nucleotides read TGTGCCAGCAGCTTCGGTAGTGGACCAGATACGCAGTATTTT. The complete variable domain, with remaining parts taken from reference TRBV7-3 and TRBJ2-3, reads GAGVSQTPSNKVTEKGKYVELRCDPISGHTALYWYRQSLGQGPEFLIYFQGTGAADDSGLPNDRFFAVRPEGSVSTLKIQRTERGDSAVYLCASSFGSGPDTQYFGPGTRLTVL.

Relative to its sample, this clone is medium-sized (0.01 to 0.1%). The chain uses TRBV30 and TRBJ2-1; 10 bases align to TRBD2. V was clipped by 6 bases and J by 2 bases; unmatched bases: 10. The CDR3 is made up of 16 amino acids. Germline V gene sequence: CDR1 GTSNPN, CDR2 SVGIG (reference sequence). CDR3: CACRVLAGAPYNEQFF. The DNA of the CDR3 is TGTGCCTGCCGGGTCCTAGCGGGAGCCCCCTACAATGAGCAGTTCTTC.

The V gene is TRBV6-6, the J gene TRBJ1-2; possible D gene TRBD1, 5 bases. CDR3 length: 14 amino acids. Trimming removed 8 bases from V and 4 bases from J, with 17 bases in between. Per germline, CDR1 MNHNY and CDR2 SVGAGI (reference sequence). CDR3 protein: CASQRRGVGYGYTF. The CDR3 DNA sequence: TGTGCCAGCCAGCGGAGGGGAGTCGGCTATGGCTACACCTTC.

A remark on this clone: A much more abundant neighbour one base away suggests this may be a read error. This sample includes further DNA sequences coding for the same CDR3. This chain links TRBV15 with TRBJ2-7; 7 bases are a match to TRBD1. This CDR3 comprises 15 residues. Germline CDR1 LNHNV, CDR2 YYDKDF (reference sequence). V was pared by 0 bases and J by 10 bases, with 12 bases of the junction left unmatched. CDR3 bases: TGTGCCACCAGCAGAGATCGTAGGGGGCGCATTCAACAGTACTTC. Translating it yields CATSRDRRGRIQQYF.

The chain links TRBV5-4 to TRBJ2-1; 9 bases fit TRBD1. Germline CDR1 is SGHNT and CDR2 is YYREEE (reference sequence). CDR3 length equals 14 residues. With V trimmed by 4 bases and J by 4 bases, 3 bases remained unmatched. The CDR3: CASSLGQGYNEQFF. CDR3 DNA: TGTGCCAGCAGCCTGGGACAGGGATACAATGAGCAGTTCTTC.

With respect to this clone: This sequence is one base from a far larger clone and is likely a read error. This sequence joins TRBV28 and TRBJ2-7; D not certain. The CDR3 totals 13 residues. The germline V gene encodes CDR1 MDHEN and CDR2 SYDVKM. Trimming cost V 6 bases and J 3 bases, with 12 bases left between them. As DNA, the CDR3 is TGTGCCAGCAGCTTGGCGGCGAACTACGAGCAGTACTTC. Encoded protein: CASSLAANYEQYF. Based on the CDR3 plus reference TRBV28 and TRBJ2-7, the full variable domain is DVKVTQSSRYLVKRTGEKVFLECVQDMDHENMFWYRQDPGLGLRLIYFSYDVKMKEKGDIPEGYSVSREKKERFSLILESASTNQTSMYLCASSLAANYEQYFGPGTRLTVT.

The chain combines TRBV18 with TRBJ1-2, with D tentatively TRBD1 (6 bases). The germline gives CDR1 KGHSH, CDR2 LQKENI. This CDR3 spans 13 amino acids. V was shortened by 1 base and J by 3 bases, with 6 bases between the two germline ends. CDR3 DNA sequence: TGTGCCAGCTCACCACACAGGGACTATGGCTACACCTTC. Amino acids: CASSPHRDYGYTF.

This clone was counted only a few times. The chain carries TRBV6-6 and TRBJ2-7; the match to TRBD2 covers 7 bases. The V segment lost 5 bases and the J segment 2 bases; nucleotides outside the gene matches: 12. Germline lookup yields CDR1 MNHNY and CDR2 SVGAGI (reference sequence). The CDR3 sequence is 16 residues long. This chain's CDR3 is CASSPQLGTTPYEQYF. The DNA of the CDR3 is TGTGCCAGCAGTCCGCAACTCGGGACTACACCCTACGAGCAGTACTTC.

This chain links TRBV7-8 with TRBJ1-2; 8 nucleotides match TRBD1. The trim removed 5 bases at V and 8 bases at J, leaving 7 bases unmatched. CDR1 and CDR2 (germline): SGHVS, FQNEAQ. The CDR3 is made up of 13 amino acids. CDR3 sequence: CASSPNTGGGYTF. The DNA for the CDR3 is TGTGCCAGCAGCCCTAACACAGGGGGAGGCTACACCTTC.

This clone has a handful of counts. The rearrangement links TRBV18 to TRBJ1-1, with D possibly being TRBD1 (6 bases). CDR3 length equals 14 residues. Trimming cost V 2 bases and J 1 base, with 8 bases left between them. Per the germline V gene, CDR1 is KGHSH and CDR2 is LQKENI. For the CDR3, the DNA is TGTGCCAGCTCACCAGGGGGCAAGAACACTGAAGCTTTCTTT. Protein: CASSPGGKNTEAFF.

The CDR3 nucleotides read TGCGCCAGCAGCTTGAGACAGGGGACAGATACGCAGTATTTT. The encoded protein is CASSLRQGTDTQYF. The rearrangement uses TRBV5-1 and TRBJ2-3; TRBD1 matches 8 bases. Germline V CDR1 and CDR2: SGHRS, YFSETQ. Trimming at V came to 1 base and at J to 3 bases, leaving 1 base not matched to a gene. The CDR3 runs to 14 residues.

This clone was observed a few times. The chain links TRBV11-2 to TRBJ2-1, with D perhaps being TRBD1 or TRBD2 (5 bases each). V lost 2 bases, J lost 8 bases, and 16 bases lay in between. CDR3 length equals 15 residues. The germline gives CDR1 SGHAT, CDR2 FQNNGV. The CDR3 is CASSLFGTITDEQFF. As DNA, the CDR3 is TGTGCCAGCAGCTTATTTGGGACGATAACAGATGAGCAGTTCTTC.

This clone was seen a few times. The chain has TRBV6-1 and TRBJ2-5; 7 bases map to TRBD1. V was pared by 8 bases and J by 2 bases, with 8 bases of the junction left unmatched. The CDR3 has 14 amino acids. The germline V gene encodes CDR1 MNHNS and CDR2 SASEGT. The CDR3 region is CASLFGQVQETQYF. CDR3 sequence (DNA): TGTGCCAGCCTATTCGGACAGGTACAAGAGACCCAGTACTTC.

This clone was picked up one time. The rearrangement uses TRBV25-1 and TRBJ2-1; D perhaps matches TRBD2 (6 bases). V lost 4 bases and J 15 bases, leaving 16 bases between the germline ends. CDR1 and CDR2 from the germline V gene are MGHDK and SYGVNS. CDR3 length: 12 residues. CDR3 in amino acids: CASSGQGGHGFF. For the CDR3, the DNA is TGTGCCAGCAGTGGGCAGGGAGGCCACGGGTTCTTC.

This clone is medium-sized (0.01 to 0.1%) by share. The chain couples TRBV30 to TRBJ1-3; D gene uncertain. The CDR3 is 12 residues long. The germline gives CDR1 GTSNPN, CDR2 SVGIG (reference sequence). Trimming stripped 4 bases from V and 3 bases from J, with 7 bases between. Here the CDR3 reads CAWKVRGNTIYF. The CDR3 DNA reads as TGTGCCTGGAAGGTCCGTGGAAACACCATATATTTT.

The V and J genes are TRBV28 and TRBJ1-1; D ambiguous. V was shortened by 5 bases and J by 9 bases, with 13 bases between the two germline ends. Germline CDR1 and CDR2: MDHEN and SYDVKM. The CDR3 has 12 amino acids. In DNA, the CDR3 is TGTGCCAGCAGTCTCAGAGAAACTAAAGCTTTCTTT. Protein: CASSLRETKAFF.

This clone was recorded only once. The rearrangement links TRBV7-3 to TRBJ2-3; no clear D. This CDR3 comprises 12 residues. V lost 5 bases, J lost 6 bases, and 9 bases lay in between. Germline V lookup: CDR1 SGHTA, CDR2 FQGTGA. CDR3 nucleotide sequence: TGTGCCAGCAGCCCTTTCGGGGATACGCAGTATTTT. Translating it yields CASSPFGDTQYF.

This clone is medium-sized (0.01 to 0.1%) within its sample. V gene TRBV7-9 combines with J gene TRBJ1-1, with 7 bases fitting TRBD1. J lost 11 bases, V lost 1 base, and 4 bases had no gene match. The CDR3 length is 12 residues. Germline values: CDR1 SEHNR, CDR2 FQNEAQ (reference sequence). The CDR3 spells CASSLGGQRAFF. The CDR3 coding sequence is TGTGCCAGCAGCTTAGGGGGACAGAGGGCTTTCTTT.